The 7 T cell receptor beta chains presented below share a single source sample, sequenced in a study of response to subunit inactivated influenza vaccine. TCRdb analysed the RT-PCR reads with MiXCR anew, one entry per CDR3 protein. The sample holds more than 400,000 distinct CDR3 sequences, approximately 9.9% seen once. The specimen comprised PBMCs from blood, sampled roughly 46 days after vaccination. The receptors originated from a man aged 50 to 59 who received an inactivated influenza vaccine.

The chain has TRBV3-1 and TRBJ1-5; weak D call: TRBD1 (6 bases). The V end was cut by 4 bases, the J end by 7 bases, with 14 bases between. The CDR3 totals 14 residues. Germline V gene lookup returns CDR1 LGHDT and CDR2 YNNKEL (reference sequence). CDR3 coding DNA: TGTGCCAGCAGCCCAACACAGGGTGCGCAGCCCCAGCATTTT. This sequence encodes CASSPTQGAQPQHF.

This clonotype has more than one count but fewer than ten. This rearrangement joins TRBV6-2 or TRBV6-3 to TRBJ2-7; D remains ambiguous. Germline loops: CDR1 MNHEY, CDR2 SVGEGT. The CDR3 is made up of 12 amino acids. Trimming removed 5 bases from V and 3 bases from J, with 8 bases in between. CDR3 nucleotide sequence: TGTGCCAGCAGTCCTCTAAACTACGAGCAGTACTTC. This translates into CASSPLNYEQYF.

The sample holds many counts of this clonotype. V usage is TRBV18 and J usage is TRBJ2-2; possibly TRBD1 or TRBD2 for D (5 bases each). Trimming left V 2 bases short and J 4 bases short, with 11 bases between. This CDR3 is 15 amino acids long. Looked up from germline, CDR1 is KGHSH and CDR2 is LQKENI. The CDR3 region is CASSPGTIATGELFF. The CDR3 nucleotides read TGTGCCAGCTCACCAGGGACGATCGCCACCGGGGAGCTGTTTTTT.

This clonotype was seen more than once but under ten times. The CDR3, as DNA: TGCGCCAGCAGCCAAACAGAAATACTAGCGGGGCTACTCTTAGCCAAAAACATTCAGTACTTC. Translated: CASSQTEILAGLLLAKNIQYF. The chain couples TRBV4-1 to TRBJ2-4, with 10 bases matching TRBD2. The CDR3 consists of 21 residues. Germline V gene data show CDR1 as MGHRA and CDR2 as YSYEKL. V trimming: 2 bases; J trimming: 0 bases; junction bases outside the gene matches: 16.

This clonotype was found a few times. This chain connects TRBV7-2 to TRBJ2-4; D perhaps matches TRBD1 (5 bases). This CDR3 is 16 amino acids long. Germline CDR1 and CDR2: SGHTA and FQGNSA. Trimming removed 1 base from V and 0 bases from J, with 10 bases in between. CDR3 residues: CASSLGAGLAKNIQYF. The CDR3 region has the DNA TGTGCCAGCAGCTTAGGGGCAGGGCTAGCCAAAAACATTCAGTACTTC.

The chain joins TRBV28 to TRBJ2-3; D could derive from TRBD1 or TRBD2 (5 bases each). This CDR3 region has 14 residues. Trimming left V 7 bases short and J 11 bases short, with 22 bases between. CDR1 is MDHEN, CDR2 SYDVKM, per germline. The CDR3 coding sequence is TGTGCCAGCACCTCCGGGACGGAGACCTTTAGGCAGTATTTT. It is translated as CASTSGTETFRQYF.

CDR3 DNA sequence: TGTGCCAGCAGCCAACTAGCTACCTCCTACGAGCAGTACTTC. This translates into CASSQLATSYEQYF. The chain links TRBV3-1 to TRBJ2-7; maybe TRBD2 (5 bases). The CDR3 has 14 amino acids. From germline, CDR1 is LGHDT and CDR2 YNNKEL (reference sequence). V lost 2 bases to trimming and J lost 0 bases, with 8 bases between them.